The source of this T cell receptor beta chain is a study of Graves' ophthalmopathy and Graves' hyperthyroidism. Amplifying from RNA transcripts, the study obtained TCR beta CDR3 regions. HTBI primers served in a first-round RT-PCR, which a second-round multiplex PCR followed. TCRdb reanalysed the multiplex PCR reads using MiXCR and keeps one entry per CDR3 protein. In the table there are fewer than 400,000 distinct CDR3 sequences, approximately 16% of which are singletons. This clonotype came up many times. Additional autoimmune diseases, uncontrolled infections, pregnancy or lactation disqualified patients. Unmatched junction bases numbered 2, after V lost 5 bases and J lost 0 bases. CDR3 length: 15 amino acids. The germline CDR1 and CDR2 sequences are SGHTA and FQGNSA.

V gene TRBV7-2 combines with J gene TRBJ2-2; 8 bases line up with TRBD1. This TCR came from a woman between 18 and 29 years old with Graves' ophthalmopathy. The sequenced material came from peripheral blood. The CDR3 reads CASSLQGANTGELFF. Written as DNA, the CDR3 is TGTGCCAGCAGCCTACAGGGGGCGAACACCGGGGAGCTGTTTTTT.